This T cell receptor (beta chain) was captured by sequencing in a study of sequential checkpoint blockade in melanoma. Study as a whole: TCRbeta immunosequencing was performed on DNA from over 90 pretreatment melanoma tumor samples.

Some clones are missing from TCRdb's copy, which holds only in-frame ones; the method was immunoSEQ multiplex PCR. The table includes about 11,000 clones, about 26% detected once. The CDR3 covers 13 residues. The V end was cut by 1 base, the J end by 4 bases, with 5 bases between. Looked up from germline, CDR1 is LNHDA and CDR2 is SQIVND (reference sequence). Stated treatment: randomized to nivolumab then ipilimumab (arm A) or the reverse (arm B). The chain is built from TRBV19 and TRBJ2-1; no clear D. The sample was tumor tissue (inferred from file names), taken from a patient given nivolumab and ipilimumab in sequence. The sequence derives from a human donor with melanoma. CDR3 bases: TGTGCCAGTAGTATAGGGGGATACAATGAGCAGTTCTTC. This gives the protein CASSIGGYNEQFF.